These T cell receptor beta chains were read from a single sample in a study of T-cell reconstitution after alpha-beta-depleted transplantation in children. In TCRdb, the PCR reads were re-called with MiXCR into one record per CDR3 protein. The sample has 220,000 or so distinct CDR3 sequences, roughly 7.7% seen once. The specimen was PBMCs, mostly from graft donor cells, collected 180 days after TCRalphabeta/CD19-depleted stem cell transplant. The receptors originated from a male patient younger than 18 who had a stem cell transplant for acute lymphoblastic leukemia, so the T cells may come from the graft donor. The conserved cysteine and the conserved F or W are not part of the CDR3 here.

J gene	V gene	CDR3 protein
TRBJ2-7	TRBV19	ASSIDLGRSNEQY
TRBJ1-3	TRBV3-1	ASGSREGSGNTIY
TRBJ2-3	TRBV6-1	ASSSDYGTDTQY
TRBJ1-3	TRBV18	ASSPTFGSSGNTIY
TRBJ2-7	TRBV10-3	AISENGGGAYEQY
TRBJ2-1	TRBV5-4	ASSLIRNEQF
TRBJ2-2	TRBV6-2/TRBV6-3	ASSYHGELF
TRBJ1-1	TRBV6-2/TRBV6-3	ASISGRMNTEAF
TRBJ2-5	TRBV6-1	ASSKGLAGGRVQETQY
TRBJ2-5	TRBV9	ASSSGERTQY
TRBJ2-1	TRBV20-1	CARGSGAGTYNEQF